This T cell receptor (beta chain) was sequenced during a study of neoadjuvant nivolumab and ipilimumab in lung cancer. TCRdb keeps only in-frame clones here, not all; method: immunoSEQ multiplex PCR. The sample holds 8,500 to 10,000 clones, 75% to 90% seen once. The TCR was taken from an adult with non-small cell lung cancer. The starting material was tumor tissue, obtained after neoadjuvant nivolumab, alone or with ipilimumab, at or shortly before surgery.

CDR3 nucleotides: TGTGCCTGGAGTGTACCCACTAGCGGGAGGGCTTTGAGGCAGTTCTTC. Its protein is CAWSVPTSGRALRQFF. This chain joins TRBV30 and TRBJ2-1, with 13 bases identical to TRBD2. V dropped 0 bases and J dropped 12; count of bases not matched to a gene: 11. This CDR3 contains 16 residues. From germline, CDR1 is GTSNPN and CDR2 SVGIG (reference sequence).